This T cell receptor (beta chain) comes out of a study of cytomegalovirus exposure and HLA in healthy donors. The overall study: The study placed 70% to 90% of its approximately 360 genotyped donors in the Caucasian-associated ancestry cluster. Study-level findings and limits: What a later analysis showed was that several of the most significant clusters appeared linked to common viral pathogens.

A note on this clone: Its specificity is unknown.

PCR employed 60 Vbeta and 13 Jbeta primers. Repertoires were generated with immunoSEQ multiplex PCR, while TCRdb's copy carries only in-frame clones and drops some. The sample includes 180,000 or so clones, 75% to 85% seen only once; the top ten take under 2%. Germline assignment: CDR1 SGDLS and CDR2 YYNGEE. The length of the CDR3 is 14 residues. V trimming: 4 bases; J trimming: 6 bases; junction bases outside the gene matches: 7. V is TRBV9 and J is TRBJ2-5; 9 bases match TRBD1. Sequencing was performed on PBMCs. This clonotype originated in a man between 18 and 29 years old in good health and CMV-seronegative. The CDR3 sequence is CASSSGDREQTQYF. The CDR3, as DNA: TGTGCCAGCAGCTCCGGGGACAGGGAGCAGACCCAGTACTTC. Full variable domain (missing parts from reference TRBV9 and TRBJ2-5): DSGVTQTPKHLITATGQRVTLRCSPRSGDLSVYWYQQSLDQGLQFLIQYYNGEERAKGNILERFSAQQFPDLHSELNLSSLELGDSALYFCASSSGDREQTQYFGPGTRLLVL.